One T cell receptor beta chain is described in this entry. This record comes from a study of PD-L1 blockade in urothelial cancer. The wider study: About 85% of the 29 patients were men whose urothelial cancer was bladder-origin. At 6 weeks and at 3 weeks (second dose) after treatment start, blood was analyzed.

The V end was cut by 0 bases, the J end by 4 bases, with 13 bases between. From germline, CDR1 is LGHNA and CDR2 YNFKEQ. The CDR3 has 16 residues. Clones were read by immunoSEQ multiplex PCR, and TCRdb kept only the in-frame ones, dropping some. The data show some 46,000 clones, 65% to 85% seen once. This sample's time point: pretreatment peripheral blood. It was locally advanced or metastatic urothelial carcinoma that patients had. Each individual provided 1 to 8 samples (taken pretreatment and on-treatment). The sequence was obtained from a man aged 55-75 years with urothelial cancer. The chain employs TRBV4-2 and TRBJ1-5, with D possibly matching TRBD1 (5 bases). Here the sequenced sample was PBMCs, taken around atezolizumab (anti-PD-L1) treatment. This CDR3 is CASSQEATGGNQPQHF. In DNA, the CDR3 is TGTGCCAGCAGCCAAGAAGCTACCGGGGGGAATCAGCCCCAGCATTTT.